Each of the 24 T cell receptor beta chains below was sequenced from the same sample in a study of blood T cell repertoires in COVID-19. Here immunoSEQ multiplex PCR was the method, and the copy in TCRdb shows in-frame clones only, minus some. The sample has a few hundred thousand clones; roughly 86% are singletons. The specimen was peripheral blood. The receptors come from a woman in her 30s with COVID-19, enrolled during active disease.

This sequence joins TRBV10-3 and TRBJ1-1, with 11 positions matching TRBD1. The V segment lost 2 bases and the J segment 5 bases; nucleotides outside the gene matches: 7. CDR3 size: 16 residues. The V gene's germline CDR1 is ENHRY and CDR2 SYGVKD. CDR3 sequence reads: CAISEPDRGRGTEAFF. The CDR3 region has the DNA TGTGCCATCAGTGAGCCGGACAGGGGGCGAGGGACTGAAGCTTTCTTT.

CDR3 DNA sequence: TGTGCCAGCAGCTCCAGGGCAGGGCAGTACTTC. Amino acids: CASSSRAGQYF. The chain is built from TRBV6-5 and TRBJ2-7; D perhaps matches TRBD1 (5 bases). Germline CDR1 reads MNHEY; CDR2 reads SVGAGI. The CDR3 covers 11 residues. The V and J ends lost 6 bases and 9 bases respectively, with 12 bases between them.

The rearrangement links TRBV30 to TRBJ2-1, with TRBD2 matching over 13 bases. Germline V gene lookup returns CDR1 GTSNPN and CDR2 SVGIG (reference sequence). Unmatched junction bases numbered 8, after V lost 3 bases and J lost 9 bases. The CDR3 runs to 15 residues. The CDR3 coding sequence is TGTGCCTGGAGGCAACTAGCGGGAGGGCCGGGTGAGCAGTTCTTC. Translated, it gives CAWRQLAGGPGEQFF.

This chain connects TRBV5-8 to TRBJ2-1, with 8 bases lining up with TRBD1. The CDR3 covers 16 residues. J gave up 2 bases and V 0 bases, and 4 bases lay outside the gene matches. CDR1 and CDR2 (germline): SGHTS, YDEGEE. The CDR3 spells CASSLEGTGAYNEQFF. The DNA of the CDR3 is TGTGCCAGCAGCTTGGAGGGGACAGGTGCCTACAATGAGCAGTTCTTC. The full variable domain, with the rest looked up from reference TRBV5-8 and TRBJ2-1, is EAGVTQSPTHLIKTRGQQATLRCSPISGHTSVYWYQQALGLGLQFLLWYDEGEERNRGNFPPRFSGRQFPNYSSELNVNALELEDSALYLCASSLEGTGAYNEQFFGPGTRLTVL.

The chain couples TRBV24-1 to TRBJ1-2; D gene uncertain. CDR1 and CDR2 from the germline V gene are KGHDR and SFDVKD. The germline V and J ends were trimmed by 6 bases and 2 bases, with 12 bases remaining between them. The CDR3 covers 14 residues. The CDR3 loop is CATSRGNPNYGYTF. CDR3 in DNA: TGTGCCACCAGTCGGGGAAACCCGAACTATGGCTACACCTTC.

The chain couples TRBV5-1 to TRBJ2-7; 7 positions match TRBD1. The V gene's germline CDR1 is SGHRS and CDR2 YFSETQ. The length of the CDR3 is 14 residues. The junction had 6 bases not matched to a gene; V was cut back by 3 bases and J by 3 bases. The CDR3 loop is CASSSGQLRYEQYF. CDR3 sequence (DNA): TGCGCCAGCAGCTCGGGACAGCTTCGCTACGAGCAGTACTTC.

The CDR3 sequence: CASSITQFPGEAFF. CDR3 DNA: TGTGCCAGTAGTATAACACAGTTTCCAGGTGAAGCTTTCTTT. The gene calls are TRBV19 and TRBJ1-1; D remains unclear. Germline V gene data show CDR1 as LNHDA and CDR2 as SQIVND (reference sequence). This CDR3 is 14 amino acids long. V gave up 2 bases and J gave up 7 bases, with 14 bases separating them.

J is TRBJ2-7 and V is TRBV5-1; a possible D gene is TRBD1 (5 bases). Germline CDR1 and CDR2: SGHRS and YFSETQ. The CDR3 totals 13 residues. Between the trimmed V and J ends, which lost 0 bases and 7 bases, there was a span of 11 bases. The CDR3 is CASSLEGAGEQYF. The DNA of the CDR3 is TGCGCCAGCAGCTTGGAAGGGGCAGGTGAGCAGTACTTC.

The V and J genes are TRBV27 and TRBJ2-7, with TRBD2 as a possible D gene (6 bases). The CDR3 spans 13 residues. V was cut by 3 bases and J by 3 bases, with 9 bases left in between. In germline, CDR1 is MNHEY, CDR2 SMNVEV (reference sequence). DNA for the CDR3: TGTGCCAGCAGTTTGGGACTGGGCTACGAGCAGTACTTC. Translating it yields CASSLGLGYEQYF.

This clone occurred once. The chain recombines TRBV13 with TRBJ2-2; unclear D gene. V was pared by 2 bases and J by 6 bases, with 13 bases between. The length of the CDR3 is 15 residues. CDR1 is PRHDT, CDR2 FYEKMQ, per germline (reference sequence). The CDR3 region is CASSLRQVYPGELFF. CDR3 nucleotide sequence: TGTGCCAGCAGCTTACGGCAGGTGTACCCCGGGGAGCTGTTTTTT.

This clone was picked up one time. The chain joins TRBV6-5 to TRBJ2-3; 7 bases align to TRBD1. The CDR3 consists of 14 residues. The germline V gene has CDR1 MNHEY and CDR2 SVGAGI. The J segment lost 4 bases and the V segment lost 6 bases, leaving 7 bases of the junction unmatched. The CDR3 protein is CASSLTGSADTQYF. The CDR3 DNA sequence: TGTGCCAGCAGCCTGACAGGGTCGGCAGATACGCAGTATTTT.

The genes are TRBV19 and TRBJ2-1; D gene ambiguous. The CDR3 sequence is 17 residues long. Germline-derived CDR1 and CDR2 are LNHDA and SQIVND (reference sequence). Trimming removed 5 bases from V and 2 bases from J, with 19 bases in between. The CDR3 loop reads CASSSRFVSHPYNEQFF. In DNA, the CDR3 is TGTGCCAGTAGTTCACGATTCGTTAGCCATCCCTACAATGAGCAGTTCTTC.

V is TRBV10-2 and J is TRBJ1-2, with D possibly being TRBD1 (5 bases). The CDR3 totals 15 residues. V shed 0 bases and J shed 4 bases, with 12 bases lying between them. Germline V gene sequence: CDR1 WSHSY, CDR2 SAAADI. The CDR3 sequence: CASSESDIGRYGYTF. The CDR3 DNA is TGCGCCAGCAGTGAGTCGGACATCGGACGCTATGGCTACACCTTC.

The gene calls are TRBV7-2 and TRBJ2-4; 7 bases fit TRBD1. V was clipped by 4 bases and J by 6 bases; unmatched bases: 6. The germline gives CDR1 SGHTA, CDR2 FQGNSA. This CDR3 is built from 14 residues. The CDR3 spells CASSSGPGGNIQYF. The CDR3 DNA sequence: TGTGCCAGCAGCTCAGGACCAGGGGGAAACATTCAGTACTTC.

V usage is TRBV4-1 and J usage is TRBJ2-7; 9 nucleotides align to TRBD1. V shed 11 bases, J shed 6 bases, and the junction held 17 bases outside the gene matches. The CDR3 covers 15 residues. Germline assignment: CDR1 MGHRA and CDR2 YSYEKL. CDR3 loop: CARPVRTGEHGEQYF. The CDR3 bases are TGCGCCCGCCCTGTAAGGACAGGGGAACACGGCGAGCAGTACTTC.

The chain uses TRBV10-3 and TRBJ1-1, with 7 nucleotides matching TRBD1. Trimming at V came to 2 bases and at J to 1 base, leaving 4 bases not matched to a gene. CDR3 length: 15 residues. Germline V gives CDR1 ENHRY, CDR2 SYGVKD. The CDR3 is CAISENTGANTEAFF. The CDR3 nucleotides read TGTGCCATCAGTGAGAACACAGGGGCGAACACTGAAGCTTTCTTT.

This clone was counted only a few times. CDR3 sequence: CASSQDGDRENEQYF. DNA for the CDR3: TGCGCCAGCAGCCAAGATGGGGACAGGGAAAACGAGCAGTACTTC. This chain links TRBV4-1 with TRBJ2-7; 9 bases align to TRBD1. CDR3 size: 15 residues. V shed 0 bases and J 5 bases; nucleotides not matched to a gene: 5. Germline V gene sequence: CDR1 MGHRA, CDR2 YSYEKL.

In this sample, this clone turned up once. The gene calls are TRBV6-5 and TRBJ2-2; possibly TRBD2 for D (6 bases). In germline, CDR1 is MNHEY, CDR2 SVGAGI. The CDR3 totals 13 residues. V gave up 2 bases and J gave up 5 bases, with 6 bases separating them. CDR3: CASSYGGTGELFF. The CDR3 coding sequence is TGTGCCAGCAGTTACGGGGGGACCGGGGAGCTGTTTTTT.

The chain combines TRBV10-3 with TRBJ2-7; possible D gene TRBD2, 5 bases. The CDR3 sequence is 12 residues long. Trimming removed 11 bases at V and 0 bases at J, with 11 bases between. CDR1 ENHRY and CDR2 SYGVKD come from the germline V gene. The CDR3 spells CAVGRDSYEQYF. The CDR3 coding sequence is TGTGCCGTAGGACGGGACTCCTACGAGCAGTACTTC.

This chain uses TRBV19 with TRBJ2-3, with a weak D call TRBD2 (5 bases). There are 12 residues in the CDR3. Trimming left V 5 bases short and J 5 bases short, with 8 bases between. CDR1 and CDR2 from the germline V gene are LNHDA and SQIVND (reference sequence). The CDR3 loop is CASSGRVDTQYF. As DNA, the CDR3 is TGTGCCAGTAGTGGGCGGGTAGATACGCAGTATTTT.

This clone showed up just once. CDR3 residues: CASSYAGLAKNIQYF. In DNA form, the CDR3 reads TGTGCCAGCAGTTACGCAGGGCTGGCCAAAAACATTCAGTACTTC. This chain connects TRBV6-5 to TRBJ2-4, with D perhaps TRBD1 (5 bases). The germline V gene has CDR1 MNHEY and CDR2 SVGAGI. The CDR3 is made up of 15 amino acids. Trimming cost V 2 bases and J 1 base, with 9 bases left between them.

V and J are TRBV28 and TRBJ1-2; 9 nucleotides match TRBD1. Germline CDR1 reads MDHEN; CDR2 reads SYDVKM. CDR3 length: 13 residues. The CDR3 here is CAIGDRVYYGYTF. As DNA, the CDR3 is TGTGCTATAGGGGACAGGGTGTACTATGGCTACACCTTC.

The V call is TRBV5-1, the J call TRBJ1-2, with 9 bases lining up with TRBD1. V lost 4 bases and J lost 8; bases outside the gene matches: 9. Germline V gives CDR1 SGHRS, CDR2 YFSETQ. The CDR3 spans 14 residues. The CDR3: CASSNPGQGNGYTF. The CDR3 nucleotides read TGCGCCAGCAGCAATCCCGGACAGGGGAACGGCTACACCTTC.

This chain joins TRBV9 and TRBJ1-3, with 10 bases identical to TRBD1. V lost 4 bases and J lost 4; bases outside the gene matches: 5. The CDR3 sequence is 15 residues long. Germline CDR1 reads SGDLS; CDR2 reads YYNGEE. CDR3 loop: CASSPRQGAGNTIYF. The DNA for the CDR3 is TGTGCCAGCAGCCCTAGACAGGGGGCCGGAAACACCATATATTTT.